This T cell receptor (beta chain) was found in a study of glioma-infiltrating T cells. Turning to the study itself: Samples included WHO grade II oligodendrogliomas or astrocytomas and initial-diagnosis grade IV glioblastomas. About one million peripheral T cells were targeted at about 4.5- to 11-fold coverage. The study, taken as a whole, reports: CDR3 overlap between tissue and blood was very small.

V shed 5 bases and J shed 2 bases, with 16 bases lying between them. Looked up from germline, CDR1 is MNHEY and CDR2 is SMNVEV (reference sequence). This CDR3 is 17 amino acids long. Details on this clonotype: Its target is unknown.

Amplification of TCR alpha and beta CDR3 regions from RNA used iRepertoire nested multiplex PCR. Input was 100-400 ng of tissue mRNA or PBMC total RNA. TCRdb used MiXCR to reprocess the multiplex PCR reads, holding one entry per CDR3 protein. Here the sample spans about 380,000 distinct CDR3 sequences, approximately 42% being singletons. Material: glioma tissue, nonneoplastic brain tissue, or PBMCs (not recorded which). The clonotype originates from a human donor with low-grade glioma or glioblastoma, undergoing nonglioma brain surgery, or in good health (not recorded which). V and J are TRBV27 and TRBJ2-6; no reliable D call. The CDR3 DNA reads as TGTGCCAGCAGTGTACAGAGTACCCTCACTGGGGCCAACGTCCTGACTTTC. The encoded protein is CASSVQSTLTGANVLTF.